This TCR beta chain was captured in a study of follicular helper T cells after annual influenza vaccination. The table came from immunoSEQ multiplex PCR; TCRdb's copy has only in-frame clones and leaves some out. The sample lists around 5,300 clones, approximately 90% occurring once. The sample's time point: 2013-2014 season, 7 days after vaccination. Sorted blood CD4 subsets were sequenced before and after adults received seasonal inactivated influenza vaccine. The sample holds a few counts of this clone. V was pared by 1 base and J by 6 bases, with 6 bases of the junction left unmatched. There are 15 residues in the CDR3. Germline V gene data show CDR1 as PRHDT and CDR2 as FYEKMQ (reference sequence).

The sample here was CXCR5+ CD38- circulating T follicular helper cells from blood, taken 7 days after influenza vaccination. Subset denoted: circulating Tfh, non-naive CD4+CXCR5+PD-1+ (ICOS+CD38+ or ICOS-CD38-). V usage is TRBV13 and J usage is TRBJ2-4; 7 nucleotides align to TRBD2. This receptor was identified in an adult who received the influenza vaccine. In DNA form, the CDR3 reads TGTGCCAGCAGCTTAGATCGGGGGGAAGGAAACATTCAGTACTTC. Translated, it gives CASSLDRGEGNIQYF.